This T cell receptor beta chain derives from a study of patients and donors after allogeneic stem cell transplantation. There are a few counts of this clonotype. TCRdb re-derived calls from the RT-PCR reads in MiXCR, one entry per CDR3 protein. The sample yields 400,000 to 500,000 distinct CDR3 sequences, under 20% seen once. The clonotype originates from a human donor who was either an allogeneic HSCT recipient or a stem cell or donor lymphocyte infusion donor (not recorded which). It is not recorded whose cells these are; they may come from a transplant donor. The sequenced sample was blood, either unsorted or a sorted T cell fraction (not recorded which).

CDR3 nucleotide sequence: TGCAGTGCTCAAGACTCGGCAGATACGCAGTATTTT. This translates into CSAQDSADTQYF. V gene TRBV20-1 combines with J gene TRBJ2-3, with D unresolved. Germline V gives CDR1 DFQATT, CDR2 SNEGSKA (reference sequence). V was shortened by 5 bases and J by 4 bases, with 10 bases between the two germline ends. CDR3 length equals 12 residues.